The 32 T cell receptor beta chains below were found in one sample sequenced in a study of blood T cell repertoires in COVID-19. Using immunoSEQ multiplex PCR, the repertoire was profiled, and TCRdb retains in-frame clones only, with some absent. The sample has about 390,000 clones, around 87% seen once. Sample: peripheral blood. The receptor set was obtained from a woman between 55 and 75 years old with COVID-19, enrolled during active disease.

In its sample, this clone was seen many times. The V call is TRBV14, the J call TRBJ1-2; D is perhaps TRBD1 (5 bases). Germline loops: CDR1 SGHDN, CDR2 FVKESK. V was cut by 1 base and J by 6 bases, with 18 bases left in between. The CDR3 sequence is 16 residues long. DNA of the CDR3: TGTGCCAGCAGCCAAGGCGTGTCCCACCTGGGGCATGGCTACACCTTC. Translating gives CASSQGVSHLGHGYTF.

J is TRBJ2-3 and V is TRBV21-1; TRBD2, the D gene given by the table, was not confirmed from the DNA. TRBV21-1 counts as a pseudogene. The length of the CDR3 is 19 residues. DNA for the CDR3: TGTGCCAGCAGCAGGTTAGCGGGGGGCAAAGGGGCCGGCACAGATACGCAGTATTTT. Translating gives CASSRLAGGKGAGTDTQYF.

The CDR3: CASSWGQATNEKLFF. In DNA, the CDR3 is TGCGCCAGCAGCTGGGGACAGGCGACTAATGAAAAACTGTTTTTT. The V call is TRBV5-1, the J call TRBJ1-4; 8 positions match TRBD1. The CDR3 spans 15 residues. After removal of 3 bases from V and 2 bases from J, the junction contained 3 bases not matched to a gene. Per the germline V gene, CDR1 is SGHRS and CDR2 is YFSETQ. The whole variable domain, filled in from reference TRBV5-1 and TRBJ1-4, reads KAGVTQTPRYLIKTRGQQVTLSCSPISGHRSVSWYQQTPGQGLQFLFEYFSETQRNKGNFPGRFSGRQFSNSRSEMNVSTLELGDSALYLCASSWGQATNEKLFFGSGTQLSVL.

In DNA form, the CDR3 reads TGTGCCAGCAGTGAGGGACACGGGCCCTCCTACAATGAGCAGTTCTTC. Amino acids: CASSEGHGPSYNEQFF. The rearrangement uses TRBV6-1 and TRBJ2-1; D may be TRBD1 (6 bases). Germline V lookup: CDR1 MNHNS, CDR2 SASEGT. This CDR3 spans 16 amino acids. V was cut by 3 bases and J by 0 bases, with 12 bases left in between.

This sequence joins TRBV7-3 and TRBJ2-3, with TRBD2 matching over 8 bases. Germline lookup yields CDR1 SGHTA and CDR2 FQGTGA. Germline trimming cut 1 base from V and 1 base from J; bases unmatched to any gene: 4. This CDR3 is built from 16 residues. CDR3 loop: CASSLNGGAGTDTQYF. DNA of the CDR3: TGTGCCAGCAGCTTAAACGGGGGGGCCGGCACAGATACGCAGTATTTT. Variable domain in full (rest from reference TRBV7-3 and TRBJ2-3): GAGVSQTPSNKVTEKGKYVELRCDPISGHTALYWYRQSLGQGPEFLIYFQGTGAADDSGLPNDRFFAVRPEGSVSTLKIQRTERGDSAVYLCASSLNGGAGTDTQYFGPGTRLTVL.

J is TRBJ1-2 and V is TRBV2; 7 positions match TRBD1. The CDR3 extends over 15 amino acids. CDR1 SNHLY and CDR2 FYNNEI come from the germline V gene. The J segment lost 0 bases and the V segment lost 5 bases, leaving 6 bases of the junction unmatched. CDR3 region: CASSSAQGTNYGYTF. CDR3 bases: TGTGCCAGCAGTTCTGCACAGGGGACTAACTATGGCTACACCTTC.

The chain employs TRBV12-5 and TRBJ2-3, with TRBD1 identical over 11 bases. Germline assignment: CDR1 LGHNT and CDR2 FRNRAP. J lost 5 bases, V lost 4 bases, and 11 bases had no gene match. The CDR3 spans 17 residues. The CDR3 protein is CASGSTITGTGGDTQYF. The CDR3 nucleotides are TGTGCTAGTGGTTCGACTATCACCGGGACAGGGGGAGATACGCAGTATTTT.

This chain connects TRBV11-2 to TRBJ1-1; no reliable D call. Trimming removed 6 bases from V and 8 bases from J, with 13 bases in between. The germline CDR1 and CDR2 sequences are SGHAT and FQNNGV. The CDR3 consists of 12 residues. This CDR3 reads CASSLGGPEAFF. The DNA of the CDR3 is TGTGCCAGCAGTCTAGGCGGGCCCGAAGCTTTCTTT.

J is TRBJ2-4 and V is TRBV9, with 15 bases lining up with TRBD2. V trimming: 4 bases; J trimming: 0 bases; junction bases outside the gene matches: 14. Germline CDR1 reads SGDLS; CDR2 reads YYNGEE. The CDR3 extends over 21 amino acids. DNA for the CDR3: TGTGCCAGCAGCCCACGAACCGGGACTAGCGGGGGGCCAATAGCCAAAAACATTCAGTACTTC. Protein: CASSPRTGTSGGPIAKNIQYF.

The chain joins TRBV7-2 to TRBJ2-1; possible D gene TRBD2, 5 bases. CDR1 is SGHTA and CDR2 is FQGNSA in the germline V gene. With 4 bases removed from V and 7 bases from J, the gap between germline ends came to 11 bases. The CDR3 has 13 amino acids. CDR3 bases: TGTGCCAGCAGCTCCACTAGTCATAATGAGCAGTTCTTC. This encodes CASSSTSHNEQFF.

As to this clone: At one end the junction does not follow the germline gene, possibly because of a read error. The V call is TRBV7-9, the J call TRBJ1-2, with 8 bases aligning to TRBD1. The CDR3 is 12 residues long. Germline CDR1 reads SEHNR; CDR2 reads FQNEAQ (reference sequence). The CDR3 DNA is TGTGCCAGCAGCTTAGTTTCTGGACAGGGCCACTTC. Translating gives CASSLVSGQGHF.

The CDR3 nucleotides read TGCGCCAGCACGAGGACAGGGGAAGAAGCACCCCTCCACTTT. It codes for CASTRTGEEAPLHF. The chain joins TRBV5-1 to TRBJ1-6; TRBD1 aligns across 9 bases. Trimming at V came to 6 bases and at J to 11 bases, leaving 9 bases not matched to a gene. Germline V gene data show CDR1 as SGHRS and CDR2 as YFSETQ. The CDR3 sequence is 14 residues long.

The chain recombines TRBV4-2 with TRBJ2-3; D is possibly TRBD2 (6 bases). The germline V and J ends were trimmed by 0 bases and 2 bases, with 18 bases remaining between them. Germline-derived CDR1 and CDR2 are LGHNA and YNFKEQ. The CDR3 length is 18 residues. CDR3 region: CASSQDPRGSGFTDTQYF. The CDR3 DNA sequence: TGTGCCAGCAGCCAAGACCCACGGGGTAGCGGATTCACAGATACGCAGTATTTT.

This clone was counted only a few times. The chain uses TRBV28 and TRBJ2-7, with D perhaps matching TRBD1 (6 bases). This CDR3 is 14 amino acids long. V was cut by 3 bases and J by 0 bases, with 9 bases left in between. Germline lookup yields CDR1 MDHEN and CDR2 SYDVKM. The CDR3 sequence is CASSFQGLSYEQYF. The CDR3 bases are TGTGCCAGCAGTTTCCAGGGGCTCTCCTACGAGCAGTACTTC.

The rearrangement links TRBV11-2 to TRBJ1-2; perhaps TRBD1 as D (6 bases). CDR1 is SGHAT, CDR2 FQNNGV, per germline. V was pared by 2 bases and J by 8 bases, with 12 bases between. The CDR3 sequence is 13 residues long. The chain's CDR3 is CASSLSGVGGYTF. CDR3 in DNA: TGTGCCAGCAGCTTATCAGGGGTGGGCGGCTACACCTTC. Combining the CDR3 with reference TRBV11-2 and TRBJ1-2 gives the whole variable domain EAGVAQSPRYKIIEKRQSVAFWCNPISGHATLYWYQQILGQGPKLLIQFQNNGVVDDSQLPKDRFSAERLKGVDSTLKIQPAKLEDSAVYLCASSLSGVGGYTFGSGTRLTVV.

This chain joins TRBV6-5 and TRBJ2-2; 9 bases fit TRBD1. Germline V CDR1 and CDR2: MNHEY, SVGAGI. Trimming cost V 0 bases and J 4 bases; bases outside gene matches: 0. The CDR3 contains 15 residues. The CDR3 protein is CASSYSDRGTGELFF. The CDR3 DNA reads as TGTGCCAGCAGTTACTCGGACAGGGGCACCGGGGAGCTGTTTTTT.

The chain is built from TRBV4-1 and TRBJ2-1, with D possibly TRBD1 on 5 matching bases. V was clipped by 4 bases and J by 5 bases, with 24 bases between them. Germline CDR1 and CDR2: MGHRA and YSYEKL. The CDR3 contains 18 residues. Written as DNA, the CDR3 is TGCGCCAGCAGCCTAAGGACAAATGACCTTAGCATAAACAATGAGCAGTTCTTC. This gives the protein CASSLRTNDLSINNEQFF.

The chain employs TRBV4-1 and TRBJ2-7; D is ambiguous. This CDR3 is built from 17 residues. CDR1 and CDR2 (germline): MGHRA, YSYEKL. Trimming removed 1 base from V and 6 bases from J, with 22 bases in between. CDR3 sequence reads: CASSQGLLQKLAGEQYF. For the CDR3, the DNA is TGCGCCAGCAGCCAAGGCCTTCTTCAAAAACTTGCTGGCGAGCAGTACTTC.

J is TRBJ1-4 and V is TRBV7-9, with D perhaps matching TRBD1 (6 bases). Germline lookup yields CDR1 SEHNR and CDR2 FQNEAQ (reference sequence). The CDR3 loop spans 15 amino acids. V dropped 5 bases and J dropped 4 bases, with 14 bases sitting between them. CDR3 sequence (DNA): TGTGCCAGCAGCATCCAGCTACAGGGTAATGAAAAACTGTTTTTT. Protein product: CASSIQLQGNEKLFF. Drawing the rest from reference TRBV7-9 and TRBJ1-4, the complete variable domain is DTGVSQNPRHKITKRGQNVTFRCDPISEHNRLYWYRQTLGQGPEFLTYFQNEAQLEKSRLLSDRFSAERPKGSFSTLEIQRTEQGDSAMYLCASSIQLQGNEKLFFGSGTQLSVL.

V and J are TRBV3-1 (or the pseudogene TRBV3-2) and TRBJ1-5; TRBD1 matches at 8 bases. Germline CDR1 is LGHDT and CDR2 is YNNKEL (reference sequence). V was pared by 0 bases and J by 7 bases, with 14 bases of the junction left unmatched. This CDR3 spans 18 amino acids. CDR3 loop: CASSQDPPATGAGQPQHF. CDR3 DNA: TGTGCCAGCAGCCAAGATCCCCCCGCGACAGGGGCCGGACAGCCCCAGCATTTT.

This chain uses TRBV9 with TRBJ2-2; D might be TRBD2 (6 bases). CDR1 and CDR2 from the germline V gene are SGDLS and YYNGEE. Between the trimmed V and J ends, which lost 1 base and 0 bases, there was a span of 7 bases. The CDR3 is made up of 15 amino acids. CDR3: CASSVSGANTGELFF. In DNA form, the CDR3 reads TGTGCCAGCAGCGTATCGGGGGCGAACACCGGGGAGCTGTTTTTT.

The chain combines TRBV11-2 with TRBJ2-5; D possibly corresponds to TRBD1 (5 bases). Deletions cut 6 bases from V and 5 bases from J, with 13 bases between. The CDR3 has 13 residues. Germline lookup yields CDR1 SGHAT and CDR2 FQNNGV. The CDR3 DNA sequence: TGTGCCAGCAGGCCGGCTCCAGGGGAGACCCAGTACTTC. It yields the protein CASRPAPGETQYF.

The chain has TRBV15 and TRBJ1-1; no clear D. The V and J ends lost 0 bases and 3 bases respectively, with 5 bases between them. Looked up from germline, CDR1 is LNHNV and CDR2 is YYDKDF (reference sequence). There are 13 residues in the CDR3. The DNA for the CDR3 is TGTGCCACCAGCAGAGACAGGCACACTGAAGCTTTCTTT. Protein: CATSRDRHTEAFF.

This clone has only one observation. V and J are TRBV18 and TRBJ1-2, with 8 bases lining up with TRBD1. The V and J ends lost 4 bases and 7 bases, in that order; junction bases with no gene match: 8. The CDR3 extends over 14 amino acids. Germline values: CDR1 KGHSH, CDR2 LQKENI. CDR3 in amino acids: CASSREQGGFGYTF. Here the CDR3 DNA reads TGTGCCAGCTCACGGGAACAGGGGGGCTTTGGCTACACCTTC.

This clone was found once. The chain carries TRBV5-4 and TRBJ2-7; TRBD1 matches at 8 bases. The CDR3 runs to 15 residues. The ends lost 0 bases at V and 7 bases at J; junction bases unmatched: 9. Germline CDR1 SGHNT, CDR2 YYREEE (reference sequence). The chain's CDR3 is CASSLGQGPLGEQYF. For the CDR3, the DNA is TGTGCCAGCAGCTTGGGACAGGGGCCGTTGGGAGAGCAGTACTTC.

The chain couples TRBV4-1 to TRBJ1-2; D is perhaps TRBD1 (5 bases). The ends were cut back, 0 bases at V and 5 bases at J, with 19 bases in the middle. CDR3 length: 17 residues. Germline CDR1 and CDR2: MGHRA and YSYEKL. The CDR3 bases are TGCGCCAGCAGCCAAGATCGTCCGGCACAAGGGGATTATGGCTACACCTTC. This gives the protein CASSQDRPAQGDYGYTF.

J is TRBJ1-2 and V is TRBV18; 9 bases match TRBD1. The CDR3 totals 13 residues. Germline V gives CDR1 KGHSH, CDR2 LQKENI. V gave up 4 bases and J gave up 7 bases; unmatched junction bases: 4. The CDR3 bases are TGTGCCAGCTCACGGGGACAGGGTTCTGGCTACACCTTC. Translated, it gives CASSRGQGSGYTF.

The CDR3 DNA sequence: TGTGCCAGCAGCTTAGGTCTGAGGATTCTCGGGGCCCAGCATTTT. Translating it yields CASSLGLRILGAQHF. The V gene is TRBV7-8, the J gene TRBJ1-5; no clear D gene. From germline, CDR1 is SGHVS and CDR2 FQNEAQ. V lost 1 base, J lost 11 bases, and 18 bases lay in between. The CDR3 spans 15 residues.

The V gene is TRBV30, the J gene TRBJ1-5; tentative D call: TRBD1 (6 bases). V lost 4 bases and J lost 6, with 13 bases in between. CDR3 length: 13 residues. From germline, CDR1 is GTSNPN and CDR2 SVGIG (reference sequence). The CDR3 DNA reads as TGTGCCTGGAATTCAGGGGTCGGTCAGCCCCAGCATTTT. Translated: CAWNSGVGQPQHF.

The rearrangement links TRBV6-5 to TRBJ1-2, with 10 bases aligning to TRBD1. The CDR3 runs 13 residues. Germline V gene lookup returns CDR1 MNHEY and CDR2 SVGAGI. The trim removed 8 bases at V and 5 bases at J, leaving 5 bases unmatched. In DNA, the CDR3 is TGTGCCAGCCGCCGGGACAGGGGTTATGGCTACACCTTC. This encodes CASRRDRGYGYTF.

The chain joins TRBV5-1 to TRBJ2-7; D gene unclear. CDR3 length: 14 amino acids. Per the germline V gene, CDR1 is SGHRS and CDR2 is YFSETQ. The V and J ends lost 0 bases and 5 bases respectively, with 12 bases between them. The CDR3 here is CASSLGQESHEQYF. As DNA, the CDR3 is TGCGCCAGCAGCTTGGGGCAGGAAAGCCACGAGCAGTACTTC. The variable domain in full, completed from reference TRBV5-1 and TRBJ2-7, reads KAGVTQTPRYLIKTRGQQVTLSCSPISGHRSVSWYQQTPGQGLQFLFEYFSETQRNKGNFPGRFSGRQFSNSRSEMNVSTLELGDSALYLCASSLGQESHEQYFGPGTRLTVT.

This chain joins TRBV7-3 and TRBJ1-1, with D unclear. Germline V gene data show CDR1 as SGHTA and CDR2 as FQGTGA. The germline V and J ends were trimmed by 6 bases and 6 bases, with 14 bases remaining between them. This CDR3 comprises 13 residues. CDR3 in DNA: TGTGCCAGCAGAGGGCTCGGGGTCTCTGAAGCTTTCTTT. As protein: CASRGLGVSEAFF.